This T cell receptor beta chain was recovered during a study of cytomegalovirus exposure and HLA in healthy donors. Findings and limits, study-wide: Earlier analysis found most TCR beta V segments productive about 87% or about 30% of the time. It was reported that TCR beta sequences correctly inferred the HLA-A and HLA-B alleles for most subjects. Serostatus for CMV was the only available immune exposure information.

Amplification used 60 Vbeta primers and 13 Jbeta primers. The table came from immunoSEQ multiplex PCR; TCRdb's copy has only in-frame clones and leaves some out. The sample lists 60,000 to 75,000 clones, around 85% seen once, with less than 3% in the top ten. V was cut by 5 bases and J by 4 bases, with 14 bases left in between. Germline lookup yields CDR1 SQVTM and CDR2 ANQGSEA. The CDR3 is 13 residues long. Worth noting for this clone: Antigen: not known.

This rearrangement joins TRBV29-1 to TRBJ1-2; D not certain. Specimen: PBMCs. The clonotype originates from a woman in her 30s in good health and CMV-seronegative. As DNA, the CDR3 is TGCAGCGTTAGGTTTGGCGGTGGCTATGGCTACACCTTC. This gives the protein CSVRFGGGYGYTF.